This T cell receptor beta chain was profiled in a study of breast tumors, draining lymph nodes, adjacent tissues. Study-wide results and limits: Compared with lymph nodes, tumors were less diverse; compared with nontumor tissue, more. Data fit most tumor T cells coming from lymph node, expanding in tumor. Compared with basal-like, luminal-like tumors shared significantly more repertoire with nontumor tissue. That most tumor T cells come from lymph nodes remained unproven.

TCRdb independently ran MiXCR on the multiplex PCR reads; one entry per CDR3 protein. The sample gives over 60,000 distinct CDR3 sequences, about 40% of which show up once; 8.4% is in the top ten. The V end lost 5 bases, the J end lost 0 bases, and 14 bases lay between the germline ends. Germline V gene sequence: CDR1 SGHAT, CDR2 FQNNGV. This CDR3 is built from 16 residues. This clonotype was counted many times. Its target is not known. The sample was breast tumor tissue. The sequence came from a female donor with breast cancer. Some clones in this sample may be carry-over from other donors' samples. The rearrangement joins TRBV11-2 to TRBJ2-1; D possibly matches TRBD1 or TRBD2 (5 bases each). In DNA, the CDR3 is TGTGCCAGCAGCGTCCCGGGACGAAGCTCCTACAATGAGCAGTTCTTC. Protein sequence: CASSVPGRSSYNEQFF.